This T cell receptor beta chain was found in a study of neurological immune-mediated disorders. Study-wide points: Across subjects, no CDR3 amino acid sequence appeared in expanded clones of more than one subject, a finding that suggested private repertoires in all groups.

This clonotype was recorded many times. What it binds is unknown. One entry per CDR3 protein, called by TCRdb with MiXCR from the 5' RACE reads. The profile covers roughly 30,000 distinct CDR3 sequences, with 5.5% to 7% appearing a single time and around 2% taken by the ten largest. CD4+ or CD8+ T cells, around 960,000 per library, were used for sorted libraries. This CDR3 is built from 14 residues. Trimming took off 5 bases at V and 4 bases at J, with 11 bases between the two ends. The V gene's germline CDR1 is SGHVS and CDR2 FNYEAQ. This chain uses TRBV7-6 with TRBJ2-2; maybe TRBD1 (6 bases). Sequenced material: CD4+ T cells from blood. This clonotype originated in a woman between 45 and 65 years old in good health. The CDR3 coding sequence is TGTGCCAGCAGCCTCGGACAGTTCACCGGGGAGCTGTTTTTT. Its translation is CASSLGQFTGELFF.